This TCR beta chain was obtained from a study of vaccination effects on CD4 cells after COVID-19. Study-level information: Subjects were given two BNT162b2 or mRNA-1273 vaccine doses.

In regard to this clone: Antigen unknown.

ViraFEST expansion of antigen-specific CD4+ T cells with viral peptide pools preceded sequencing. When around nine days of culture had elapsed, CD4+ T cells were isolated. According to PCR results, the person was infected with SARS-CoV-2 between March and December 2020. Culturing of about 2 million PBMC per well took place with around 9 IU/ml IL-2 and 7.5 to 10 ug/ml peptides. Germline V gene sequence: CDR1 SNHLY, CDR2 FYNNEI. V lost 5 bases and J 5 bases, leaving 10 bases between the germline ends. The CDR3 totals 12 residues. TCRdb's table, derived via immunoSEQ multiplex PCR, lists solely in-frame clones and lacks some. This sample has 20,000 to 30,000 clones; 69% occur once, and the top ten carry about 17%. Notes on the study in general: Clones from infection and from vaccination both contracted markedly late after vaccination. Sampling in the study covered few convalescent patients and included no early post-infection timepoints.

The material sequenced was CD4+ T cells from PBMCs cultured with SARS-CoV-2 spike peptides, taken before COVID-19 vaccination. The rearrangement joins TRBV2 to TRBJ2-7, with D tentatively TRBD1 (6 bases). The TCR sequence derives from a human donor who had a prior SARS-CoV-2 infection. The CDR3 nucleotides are TGTGCCAGCAGTCCACAGGGTAACGAGCAGTACTTC. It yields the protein CASSPQGNEQYF.